Listed below are T cell receptor beta chains from one sample, sequenced in a study of T-cell memory formation after mild COVID-19. TCRdb reprocessed the 5' RACE reads via MiXCR and lists one record per CDR3 protein. Among under 700,000 distinct CDR3 sequences listed, around 20% were seen once. Sequencing used PBMCs or a T cell subset sorted from them (not recorded which). These TCRs come from an adult woman who had mild COVID-19 (a few samples of this study predate the infection). Cell type and time point are not known. The CDR3 runs from the conserved cysteine through the conserved F or W. The D gene is left open where the match is weak. Size tells how often a clone was seen (once, few, many) or the class of an expanded clone, and some rows leave it out.

d_call: TRBD1
clone_size: .
j_call: TRBJ2-7
v_call: TRBV6-6
cdr3_nt: TGTGCCAGCAGAACGACAGGGGGCGGCTACGAGCAGTACTTC
cdr3_aa: CASRTTGGGYEQYF

d_call: .
clone_size: .
j_call: TRBJ2-1
v_call: TRBV5-6
cdr3_nt: TGTGCCAGCAGCTCCCAGGGTAGCTATGAGCAGTTCTTC
cdr3_aa: CASSSQGSYEQFF

d_call: .
clone_size: few
j_call: TRBJ2-7
v_call: TRBV4-1
cdr3_nt: TGCGCCAGCAGCCAAGACGGGCCCGATCAGAACTTAGAGCAGTACTTC
cdr3_aa: CASSQDGPDQNLEQYF

d_call: TRBD2
clone_size: .
j_call: TRBJ2-7
v_call: TRBV12-5
cdr3_nt: TGTGCTAGTGGTTTGGTCCCGGGACTAGCCAGCTCCTACGAGCAGTACTTC
cdr3_aa: CASGLVPGLASSYEQYF

d_call: .
clone_size: few
j_call: TRBJ2-7
v_call: TRBV24-1
cdr3_nt: TGTGCCACCAGTGATTTCCAGGGGCAGGAGCAGTACTTC
cdr3_aa: CATSDFQGQEQYF

d_call: TRBD1
clone_size: few
j_call: TRBJ2-7
v_call: TRBV6-2/TRBV6-3
cdr3_nt: TGTGCCAGCAGGCAACAGGGGGCGGGGGAGCAGTACTTC
cdr3_aa: CASRQQGAGEQYF

d_call: .
clone_size: few
j_call: TRBJ1-1
v_call: TRBV7-6
cdr3_nt: TGTGCCAGCAGCTTAGGCAAGGGGAACACTGAAGCTTTCTTT
cdr3_aa: CASSLGKGNTEAFF

d_call: .
clone_size: few
j_call: TRBJ2-1
v_call: TRBV29-1
cdr3_nt: TGCAGCGTTGAACTGGTAGACCGGGGTGAGCAGTTCTTC
cdr3_aa: CSVELVDRGEQFF

d_call: TRBD1
clone_size: .
j_call: TRBJ1-2
v_call: TRBV6-2/TRBV6-3
cdr3_nt: TGTGCCAGCGGCCGGGACAGGGCTCTCTATGGCTACACCTTC
cdr3_aa: CASGRDRALYGYTF

d_call: TRBD1
clone_size: .
j_call: TRBJ2-1
v_call: TRBV24-1
cdr3_nt: TGTGCCACCAGTGACCGGACAGGGGCCTCATACAATGAGCAGTTCTTC
cdr3_aa: CATSDRTGASYNEQFF

d_call: TRBD2
clone_size: .
j_call: TRBJ2-3
v_call: TRBV15
cdr3_nt: TGTGCCACCAGCAGAGTCCCAGCGGGGGTAGTTAAAGATACGCAGTATTTT
cdr3_aa: CATSRVPAGVVKDTQYF

d_call: .
clone_size: .
j_call: TRBJ1-1
v_call: TRBV20-1
cdr3_nt: TGCAGTGGTGAGAACACTGAAGCTTTCTTT
cdr3_aa: CSGENTEAFF

d_call: .
clone_size: .
j_call: TRBJ2-7
v_call: TRBV19
cdr3_nt: TGTGCCAGTAGTATAGACGGGGTCTACGAGCAGTACTTC
cdr3_aa: CASSIDGVYEQYF

d_call: .
clone_size: few
j_call: TRBJ2-7
v_call: TRBV18
cdr3_nt: TGTGCCAGCTCACCGGACGGGAGCTCCTACGAGCAGTACTTC
cdr3_aa: CASSPDGSSYEQYF

d_call: .
clone_size: .
j_call: TRBJ1-1
v_call: TRBV21-1
cdr3_nt: TGTGCCAGCAGCAAGCTCCCGGAAACTGAAGCTTTCTTT
cdr3_aa: CASSKLPETEAFF

d_call: .
clone_size: few
j_call: TRBJ2-3
v_call: TRBV5-1
cdr3_nt: TGCGCCAGCAGCTCCCTTCAGCCCCGGATGCAGGGTACGACAGATACGCAGTATTTT
cdr3_aa: CASSSLQPRMQGTTDTQYF

d_call: .
clone_size: .
j_call: TRBJ2-3
v_call: TRBV6-5
cdr3_nt: TGTGCCAGCAGGGTCGTGGGGGCAGATACGCAGTATTTT
cdr3_aa: CASRVVGADTQYF

d_call: .
clone_size: .
j_call: TRBJ1-1
v_call: TRBV12-3/TRBV12-4
cdr3_nt: TGTGCCAGCATGAAACGCGGGCCCCCGAACACTGAAGCTTTCTTT
cdr3_aa: CASMKRGPPNTEAFF

d_call: .
clone_size: few
j_call: TRBJ2-7
v_call: TRBV18
cdr3_nt: TGTGCCAGCTCACCAGAGCGGGTCGAGCAGTACTTC
cdr3_aa: CASSPERVEQYF

d_call: .
clone_size: many
j_call: TRBJ2-1
v_call: TRBV6-6
cdr3_nt: TGTGCCAGCAGTTATTCGGGGAGCTCCTACAATGAGCAGTTCTTC
cdr3_aa: CASSYSGSSYNEQFF

d_call: .
clone_size: .
j_call: TRBJ2-1
v_call: TRBV5-1
cdr3_nt: TGCGCCAGCAGCTTGGGGGAGGGGGCTAATGAGCAGTTCTTC
cdr3_aa: CASSLGEGANEQFF

d_call: TRBD2
clone_size: few
j_call: TRBJ2-1
v_call: TRBV9
cdr3_nt: TGTGCCAGCAGCGAGGGAGCGGGAGGTTTTGGGAATGAGCAGTTCTTC
cdr3_aa: CASSEGAGGFGNEQFF

d_call: .
clone_size: few
j_call: TRBJ1-6
v_call: TRBV23-1
cdr3_nt: TGCGCCAGCAGTCAAGGGGGTCGGCAGACCAATTCACCCCTCCACTTT
cdr3_aa: CASSQGGRQTNSPLHF

d_call: TRBD2
clone_size: few
j_call: TRBJ2-5
v_call: TRBV4-1
cdr3_nt: TGCGCCAGCAGCCAAGTTCTAGCGGGGGGGCTTGAAGAGACCCAGTACTTC
cdr3_aa: CASSQVLAGGLEETQYF

d_call: TRBD1
clone_size: few
j_call: TRBJ1-1
v_call: TRBV10-3
cdr3_nt: TGTGCCATCAGTGAGGGGGGGACAGTCAACACTGAAGCTTTCTTT
cdr3_aa: CAISEGGTVNTEAFF

d_call: TRBD2
clone_size: .
j_call: TRBJ2-7
v_call: TRBV9
cdr3_nt: TGTGCCAGCAGCTCGGGGGGGGAATCTTACGAGCAGTACTTC
cdr3_aa: CASSSGGESYEQYF

d_call: TRBD2
clone_size: few
j_call: TRBJ2-5
v_call: TRBV5-1
cdr3_nt: TGCGCCAGCAGCTTGGGGTTTGGCGGGAGAGCGGAGACCCAGTACTTC
cdr3_aa: CASSLGFGGRAETQYF

d_call: TRBD1
clone_size: few
j_call: TRBJ1-6
v_call: TRBV6-2/TRBV6-3
cdr3_nt: TGTGCCAGCAGTTCTGGGACAGGACGAGGAGAGAGGTCACCCCTCCACTTT
cdr3_aa: CASSSGTGRGERSPLHF

d_call: TRBD2
clone_size: .
j_call: TRBJ2-3
v_call: TRBV5-4
cdr3_nt: TGTGCCAGCAGCTCCGGGACCGGGACTAGAGTCCCAGATACGCAGTATTTT
cdr3_aa: CASSSGTGTRVPDTQYF

d_call: TRBD2
clone_size: few
j_call: TRBJ2-3
v_call: TRBV12-3/TRBV12-4
cdr3_nt: TGTGCCAGCAGATGGGGGGGAGGGCTTTTGCGAGGGGATACGCAGTATTTT
cdr3_aa: CASRWGGGLLRGDTQYF

d_call: .
clone_size: many
j_call: TRBJ2-5
v_call: TRBV20-1
cdr3_nt: TGCAGTGCTAGAGGACCCAACAGGGCTCAAGAGACCCAGTACTTC
cdr3_aa: CSARGPNRAQETQYF

d_call: TRBD2
clone_size: .
j_call: TRBJ2-5
v_call: TRBV6-6
cdr3_nt: TGTGCCAGCAGTTACTCACTAGCGGGAGGGGAGACCCAGTACTTC
cdr3_aa: CASSYSLAGGETQYF

d_call: .
clone_size: few
j_call: TRBJ2-7
v_call: TRBV7-2
cdr3_nt: TGTGCCAGCAGCCACCCCGGGGGCCTACCTAAAACCTTCACCTACGAGCAGTACTTC
cdr3_aa: CASSHPGGLPKTFTYEQYF

d_call: .
clone_size: .
j_call: TRBJ1-1
v_call: TRBV15
cdr3_nt: TGTGCCACCAGCAGAGATAGGAGGCACACAGAAGCTTTCTTT
cdr3_aa: CATSRDRRHTEAFF

d_call: TRBD2
clone_size: .
j_call: TRBJ2-5
v_call: TRBV25-1
cdr3_nt: TGTGCCAGCAGTGGGCATTTAGCGGGGGAGACCCAGTACTTC
cdr3_aa: CASSGHLAGETQYF

d_call: TRBD2
clone_size: .
j_call: TRBJ2-1
v_call: TRBV18
cdr3_nt: TGTGCCAGCTCACCGGCCCCACCAAGCGGGAGGGCATACAATGAGCAGTTCTTC
cdr3_aa: CASSPAPPSGRAYNEQFF

d_call: .
clone_size: .
j_call: TRBJ2-1
v_call: TRBV5-1
cdr3_nt: TGCGCCAGCAGGGGACCAGGGGAGGAGCAGTTCTTC
cdr3_aa: CASRGPGEEQFF

d_call: .
clone_size: .
j_call: TRBJ2-7
v_call: TRBV4-2
cdr3_nt: TGTGCCAGCAGCCAAGAATTATCGGGAGCGGGTGAGGAGCAGTACTTC
cdr3_aa: CASSQELSGAGEEQYF

d_call: TRBD1
clone_size: few
j_call: TRBJ2-7
v_call: TRBV5-1
cdr3_nt: TGCGCCAGCAGCCGGGGACAGGGGCCGGAGCAGTACTTC
cdr3_aa: CASSRGQGPEQYF

d_call: .
clone_size: few
j_call: TRBJ2-1
v_call: TRBV20-1
cdr3_nt: TGCAGTGCTAGCGGTATGCGGGGCATCAATGAGCAGTTCTTC
cdr3_aa: CSASGMRGINEQFF

d_call: TRBD1
clone_size: .
j_call: TRBJ2-3
v_call: TRBV7-2
cdr3_nt: TGTGCCAGCAGCTTCCTAGGGACAGGGGAGGCAGATACGCAGTATTTT
cdr3_aa: CASSFLGTGEADTQYF

d_call: .
clone_size: .
j_call: TRBJ2-1
v_call: TRBV13
cdr3_nt: TGTGCCAGCAGCTTAGGCCGGGTGAGGAAGGAGCAGTTCTTC
cdr3_aa: CASSLGRVRKEQFF